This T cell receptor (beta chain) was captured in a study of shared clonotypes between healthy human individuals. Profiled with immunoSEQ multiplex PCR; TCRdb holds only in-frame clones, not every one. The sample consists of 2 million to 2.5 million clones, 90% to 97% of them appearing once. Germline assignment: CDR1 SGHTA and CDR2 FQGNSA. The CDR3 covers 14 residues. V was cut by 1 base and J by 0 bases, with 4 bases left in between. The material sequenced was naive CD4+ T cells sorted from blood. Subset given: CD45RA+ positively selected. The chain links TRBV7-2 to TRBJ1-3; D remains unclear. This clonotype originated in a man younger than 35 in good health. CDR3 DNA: TGTGCCAGCAGCTTAGGGTTCTCTGGAAACACCATATATTTT. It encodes CASSLGFSGNTIYF.